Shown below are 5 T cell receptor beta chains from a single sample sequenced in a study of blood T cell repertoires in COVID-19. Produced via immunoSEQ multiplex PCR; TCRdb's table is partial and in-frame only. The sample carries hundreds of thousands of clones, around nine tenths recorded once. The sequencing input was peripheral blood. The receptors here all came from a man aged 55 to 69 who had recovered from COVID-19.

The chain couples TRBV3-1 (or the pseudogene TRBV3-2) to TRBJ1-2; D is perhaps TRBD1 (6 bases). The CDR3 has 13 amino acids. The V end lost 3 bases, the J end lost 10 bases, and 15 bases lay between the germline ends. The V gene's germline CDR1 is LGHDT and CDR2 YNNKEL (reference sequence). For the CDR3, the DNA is TGTGCCAGCAGCCAGTCCCGACAGGCGACCTACACCTTC. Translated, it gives CASSQSRQATYTF.

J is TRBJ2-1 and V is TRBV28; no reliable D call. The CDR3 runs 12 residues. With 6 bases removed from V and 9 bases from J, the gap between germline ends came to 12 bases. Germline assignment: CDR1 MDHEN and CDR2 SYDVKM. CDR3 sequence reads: CASSQLYGEQFF. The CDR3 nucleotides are TGTGCCAGCAGCCAATTATACGGTGAGCAGTTCTTC.

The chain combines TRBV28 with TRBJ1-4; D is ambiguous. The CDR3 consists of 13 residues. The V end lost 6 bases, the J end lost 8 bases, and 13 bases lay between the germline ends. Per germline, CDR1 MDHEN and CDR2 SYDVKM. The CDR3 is CASRAPPLEKLFF. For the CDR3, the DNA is TGTGCCAGCAGAGCCCCCCCGCTAGAAAAACTGTTTTTT.

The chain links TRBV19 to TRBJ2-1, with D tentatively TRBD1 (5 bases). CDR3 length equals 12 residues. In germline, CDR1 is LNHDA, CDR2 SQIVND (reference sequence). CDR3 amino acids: CASGARSNEQFF. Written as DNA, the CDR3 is TGTGCAAGTGGGGCGAGGAGCAATGAGCAGTTCTTC.

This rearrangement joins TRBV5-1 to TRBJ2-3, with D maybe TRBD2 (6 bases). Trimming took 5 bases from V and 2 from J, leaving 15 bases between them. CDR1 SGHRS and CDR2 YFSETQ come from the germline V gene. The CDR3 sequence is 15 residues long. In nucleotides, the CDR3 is TGCGCCAGCAGAGTCCGACTAGGGTACACAGATACGCAGTATTTT. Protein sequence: CASRVRLGYTDTQYF. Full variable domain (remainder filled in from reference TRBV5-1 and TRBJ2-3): KAGVTQTPRYLIKTRGQQVTLSCSPISGHRSVSWYQQTPGQGLQFLFEYFSETQRNKGNFPGRFSGRQFSNSRSEMNVSTLELGDSALYLCASRVRLGYTDTQYFGPGTRLTVL.